This T cell receptor beta chain was profiled in a study of cytotoxic CD8 clonotypes in ibrutinib-treated CLL. The V gene's germline CDR1 is SEHNR and CDR2 FQNEAQ (reference sequence). CDR3 length equals 14 residues. The V end was cut by 5 bases, the J end by 5 bases, with 14 bases between. Sequenced by immunoSEQ multiplex PCR; TCRdb stores in-frame clones only, minus some. The data contain 140,000 or so clones, around three quarters of them singletons. The sequence was obtained from a human donor with chronic lymphocytic leukemia. The J gene is TRBJ2-3, the V gene TRBV7-9; D not certain. The sample was PBMCs, taken after 12 months of ibrutinib treatment. In nucleotides, the CDR3 is TGTGCCAGCAGCCTTACAGTTTCGGGAGATACGCAGTATTTT. This encodes CASSLTVSGDTQYF.